This T cell receptor (beta chain) derives from a study of brain T cells in children with intractable seizures (dated by TCRdb to the early 2020s). For the study in its entirety: Resected brain tissue from some 56 pediatric epilepsy surgery cases was first screened for immune gene transcripts using a NanoString immunology panel. About 70% of the 12 selected surgery cases also had pre-surgery blood sequenced, which left four cases with brain tissue only.

The immunoSEQ assay was used to generate TCR beta chain sequences from genomic DNA. For the original study's pipeline: Any CDR3 sequence that did not begin with the conserved framework cysteine at position 104 was removed by hand. Clonality was calculated as one minus the normalized Shannon's Diversity Index, with values ranging from 0 (maximal diversity) to 1 (oligoclonal). Differences in the frequency of the same CDR3 between samples, such as brain versus blood, were assessed with chi-squared comparison-of-proportions tests. Public clonotypes were identified through searches of immuneACCESS, and similarity to known antiviral clonotypes was evaluated with the VDJdb browser. This is the immuneACCESS table as TCRdb keeps it, with only in-frame sequences that have V and J called. A part of the clones is gone; compared with another copy, unresolved V genes explain less than half, and the rest is unexplained. Clonal size and the V and J genes are those of that table, whereas D and trimming came from the DNA. Within this sample are roughly 9,500 clones, with 69% of them counted one time only. Roughly a sixth of the sample goes to the ten largest clones.

The time point label here, explained by the study, means: resected brain tissue, or blood drawn just prior to surgery. Surgery cases with the highest brain T cell transcript signatures were selected for TCR beta chain sequencing of brain tissue and, where available, blood. Before surgery, patients had received at least one anti-epileptic drug. TCR-sequenced patients were children with drug-resistant epilepsy due to tuberous sclerosis complex, focal cortical dysplasia, Rasmussen encephalitis or hemimegalencephaly. Brain samples consisted of frozen blocks of fresh involved resected tissue obtained at epilepsy surgery. The Monarch genomic DNA purification kit was used to extract bulk genomic DNA from unsorted brain tissue and from whole blood. Notes on this clone: The antigen it binds to is not known. No base quality values were provided; no much bigger clone lies one nucleotide off.

CDR1 MNHEY and CDR2 SMNVEV are derived from the germline V gene (reference sequence). CDR3 length: 14 amino acids, cysteine to phenylalanine. The retained sequence is limited to the CDR3, 42 bases, with the frame set at the first base. The germline V and J ends show losses of 5 bases and 1 base respectively, and no gene match explains 3 bases of the junction. Results and caveats for the whole study, not just this receptor: The patients' HCMV serostatus was not known, and viral specificity was inferred solely from CDR3 sequence similarity. Sequencing depth differed between pre- and post-surgery blood, so clones missing from the pre-surgery sample may reflect undersampling. The top 50 brain clonotypes contained both public and private clones, and in each case the most abundant public CDR3 closely resembled known HCMV, EBV or influenza A epitope-specific CDR3s.

The rearranged segments are TRBV27 and TRBJ2-5, and 8 bases in between align with TRBD1. The receptor comes from a girl aged 2-10 years with tuberous sclerosis and intractable seizures. Sequences were derived from resected brain tissue, sampled at surgery. The DNA sequence is given as TGTGCCAGCAGTGCGACAGGGGTCCAAGAGACCCAGTACTTC. The encoded protein is CASSATGVQETQYF.